The 13 T cell receptor beta chains given below trace back to one sample, sequenced in a study of CD8 T cells in ankylosing spondylitis (dated by TCRdb to about 2017). Library creation used 5' RACE. Instrument on record: Illumina HiSeq 2500. Using fastp trimming at Q25 and MiXCR clonotype assembly, TCRdb reanalyzed the public sequencing data and kept in-frame beta chains. Entries that share a CDR3 protein sequence are merged under the most common genes and DNA. Counted in this sample were some 400,000 distinct CDR3 sequences; approximately 20% of them appeared once. The top ten clones comprise less than 20% of the sample. Their antigens remain unidentified. Paper-wide results and their limitations: A TCR beta motif of several highly homologous amino acid variants appeared characteristic of blood from ankylosing spondylitis patients.

What was sequenced was blood, either unsorted or a sorted T cell fraction (not recorded which). These receptor sequences come from a male donor with ankylosing spondylitis.

This chain links TRBV28 with TRBJ2-3, with 8 bases lining up with TRBD2. CDR3 length equals 19 residues. With 1 base clipped from V and 0 bases from J, the junction kept 12 bases outside the gene matches. Germline values: CDR1 MDHEN, CDR2 SYDVKM. In DNA, the CDR3 is TGTGCCAGCAGTTTATCGTTACTAGCGGAGGGTGGTAGCACAGATACGCAGTATTTT. Protein: CASSLSLLAEGGSTDTQYF.

This clonotype came up many times. The genes are TRBV11-2 and TRBJ2-5; a weak D match, TRBD2 (6 bases). V lost 2 bases, J lost 5 bases, and 21 bases lay in between. The CDR3 has 17 residues. Germline V lookup: CDR1 SGHAT, CDR2 FQNNGV. CDR3 bases: TGTGCCAGCAGCTTACCCCTTAGACTAGTACGAGAGGAGACCCAGTACTTC. It specifies CASSLPLRLVREETQYF.

This clonotype was picked up many times. This chain uses TRBV7-2 with TRBJ1-5; possibly TRBD1 for D (5 bases). This CDR3 region has 15 residues. V was trimmed by 1 base and J by 2 bases, leaving 9 bases between them. Germline CDR1 SGHTA, CDR2 FQGNSA. CDR3 nucleotide sequence: TGTGCCAGCAGCTTAGATGGGGCGGGCAATCAGCCCCAGCATTTT. Its translation: CASSLDGAGNQPQHF.

The chain links TRBV3-1 to TRBJ1-4, with D unclear. The germline V gene has CDR1 LGHDT and CDR2 YNNKEL (reference sequence). V was clipped by 3 bases and J by 3 bases, with 2 bases between them. The length of the CDR3 is 12 residues. For the CDR3, the DNA is TGTGCCAGCAGCCACCCTAATGAAAAACTGTTTTTT. Residues: CASSHPNEKLFF.

The chain joins TRBV9 to TRBJ2-5; 11 nucleotides line up with TRBD2. The CDR3 loop spans 16 amino acids. With 1 base clipped from V and 5 bases from J, the junction kept 7 bases outside the gene matches. In germline, CDR1 is SGDLS, CDR2 YYNGEE. Written as DNA, the CDR3 is TGTGCCAGCAGCGTATCTAGCGGGAGGACGAGGGAGACCCAGTACTTC. Translating it yields CASSVSSGRTRETQYF.

Only a few counts were recorded for this clonotype. The V gene is TRBV28, the J gene TRBJ1-1, with D possibly matching TRBD1 (5 bases). Trimming pared 8 bases from V and 3 bases from J, leaving 19 bases between. CDR1 and CDR2 (germline): MDHEN, SYDVKM. The CDR3 has 15 amino acids. The CDR3 DNA reads TGTGCCAGCTCTATCGGGACCCCCTCGGACACTGAAGCTTTCTTT. As protein: CASSIGTPSDTEAFF.

The chain uses TRBV27 and TRBJ2-7, with no clear D. The CDR3 covers 16 residues. The V and J ends lost 1 base and 4 bases respectively, with 17 bases between them. The germline V gene encodes CDR1 MNHEY and CDR2 SMNVEV (reference sequence). In DNA form, the CDR3 reads TGTGCCAGCAGTTTATGGGCAGACCCGAGTATATACGAGCAGTACTTC. Its translation: CASSLWADPSIYEQYF.

This clonotype showed up just a few times. The chain employs TRBV5-1 and TRBJ2-6; no clear D. Germline V CDR1 and CDR2: SGHRS, YFSETQ. Trimming took off 1 base at V and 0 bases at J, with 8 bases between the two ends. This CDR3 is 16 amino acids long. The DNA of the CDR3 is TGCGCCAGCAGCTTGTTTCAGAACTCTGGGGCCAACGTCCTGACTTTC. Translated, it gives CASSLFQNSGANVLTF.

The table lists this clonotype with a few counts. This CDR3 is CASSEGRTNYGYTF. The CDR3 DNA follows: TGCGCCAGCAGCGAGGGACGGACGAACTATGGCTACACCTTC. The chain uses TRBV5-1 and TRBJ1-2, with D possibly matching TRBD1 (5 bases). Germline CDR1 SGHRS, CDR2 YFSETQ. This CDR3 region has 14 residues. V was shortened by 4 bases and J by 2 bases, with 12 bases between the two germline ends.

This clonotype was seen a few times. The chain couples TRBV6-1 to TRBJ1-4; TRBD1 matches 8 bases. The CDR3 totals 15 residues. Germline lookup yields CDR1 MNHNS and CDR2 SASEGT. The ends lost 5 bases at V and 4 bases at J; junction bases unmatched: 6. The CDR3 coding sequence is TGTGCCAGCAGTATTGGACAGGGACATAATGAAAAACTGTTTTTT. This translates into CASSIGQGHNEKLFF.

The sample holds a few counts of this clonotype. V and J are TRBV7-8 and TRBJ2-1, with 7 positions matching TRBD2. The V gene end was trimmed by 2 bases and the J gene end by 5 bases; junction bases not matched to a gene: 3. The V gene's germline CDR1 is SGHVS and CDR2 FQNEAQ. The CDR3 length is 14 residues. The CDR3 DNA follows: TGTGCCAGCAGCTTAAGCGGGAACAACAATGAGCAGTTCTTC. Amino acid sequence: CASSLSGNNNEQFF.

There are a few counts of this clonotype. The chain couples TRBV20-1 to TRBJ2-2, with D unresolved. Germline V gene data show CDR1 as DFQATT and CDR2 as SNEGSKA (reference sequence). Trimming removed 5 bases at V and 1 base at J, with 11 bases between. This CDR3 is built from 14 residues. This CDR3 reads CSAPRTENTGELFF. For the CDR3, the DNA is TGCAGTGCTCCCCGGACCGAGAACACCGGGGAGCTGTTTTTT.

This chain links TRBV6-1 with TRBJ2-6; possibly TRBD1 or TRBD2 for D (6 bases each). Germline CDR1 reads MNHNS; CDR2 reads SASEGT. V dropped 7 bases and J dropped 4 bases, with 11 bases sitting between them. CDR3 length equals 14 residues. The CDR3 DNA follows: TGTGCCAGCACCGGGGGCACAGGGGCCAACGTCCTGACTTTC. Protein product: CASTGGTGANVLTF.